The 8 T cell receptor beta chains below all came from one sample that was sequenced in a study of shared clonotypes between healthy human individuals. TCRdb's copy holds only in-frame clones and misses some; the assay was immunoSEQ multiplex PCR. The sample has over a million clones; 95% to 99% are singletons. Sequencing was carried out using naive CD4+ T cells sorted from blood. The subset here: CD45RA+ positively selected. These receptors were obtained from a man under 40 in good health.

The chain's CDR3 is CASSPLPGQVSYEQYF. Written as DNA, the CDR3 is TGTGCCAGCAGCCCTCTCCCGGGACAGGTCTCCTACGAGCAGTACTTC. The chain couples TRBV7-2 to TRBJ2-7; 8 positions match TRBD1. Germline V lookup: CDR1 SGHTA, CDR2 FQGNSA. CDR3 length: 16 amino acids. V was clipped by 5 bases and J by 0 bases; unmatched bases: 9.

With regard to this clone: One junction end disagrees with the germline gene, perhaps due to a read error. Other DNA sequences in the same sample also yield this CDR3. The rearrangement uses TRBV29-1 and TRBJ2-3; D is unresolved. Germline V gene lookup returns CDR1 SQVTM and CDR2 ANQGSEA. This CDR3 is 13 amino acids long. The CDR3 DNA reads as TGCAGCGTTGCCTTATTGAGCACAGATACACAGTATTTT. Its protein is CSVALLSTDTQYF.

The rearrangement links TRBV15 to TRBJ1-3; 8 nucleotides line up with TRBD1. V trimming: 0 bases; J trimming: 0 bases; junction bases outside the gene matches: 7. The CDR3 is 18 amino acids. The germline CDR1 and CDR2 sequences are LNHNV and YYDKDF (reference sequence). DNA for the CDR3: TGTGCCACCAGCAGAGACTACCGAGGACAGGGCTCTGGAAACACCATATATTTT. This gives the protein CATSRDYRGQGSGNTIYF.

This rearrangement joins TRBV28 to TRBJ2-7; D tentatively reads TRBD1 or TRBD2 (5 bases each). This CDR3 has 13 amino acids. V lost 9 bases, J lost 2 bases, and 14 bases lay in between. CDR1 is MDHEN and CDR2 is SYDVKM in the germline V gene. CDR3 loop: CASCRGFPYEQYF. The CDR3 coding sequence is TGTGCCAGTTGCCGGGGCTTCCCCTACGAGCAGTACTTC. The whole variable domain, remainder taken from reference TRBV28 and TRBJ2-7, is DVKVTQSSRYLVKRTGEKVFLECVQDMDHENMFWYRQDPGLGLRLIYFSYDVKMKEKGDIPEGYSVSREKKERFSLILESASTNQTSMYLCASCRGFPYEQYFGPGTRLTVT.

The V and J genes are TRBV5-4 and TRBJ2-1, with D possibly TRBD2 on 5 matching bases. CDR3 length: 13 residues. Trimming took 5 bases from V and 7 from J, leaving 13 bases between them. CDR1 and CDR2 from the germline V gene are SGHNT and YYREEE (reference sequence). CDR3 sequence: CASSFSRRNEQFF. CDR3 DNA: TGTGCCAGCAGTTTTTCGCGGAGGAATGAGCAGTTCTTC.

The chain couples TRBV19 to TRBJ2-7; TRBD1 or TRBD2 may be the D gene (5 bases each). Trimming pared 4 bases from V and 2 bases from J, leaving 12 bases between. The germline V gene has CDR1 LNHDA and CDR2 SQIVND (reference sequence). The CDR3 is 14 amino acids. The CDR3: CASSKRDPPYEQYF. CDR3 nucleotides: TGTGCCAGTAGTAAAAGGGACCCCCCCTACGAGCAGTACTTC.

The gene calls are TRBV2 and TRBJ1-1; maybe TRBD1 (6 bases). This CDR3 contains 16 residues. Trimming shortened V by 6 bases and J by 8 bases, and 25 bases separated the two germline ends. Per the germline V gene, CDR1 is SNHLY and CDR2 is FYNNEI. Here the CDR3 reads CASRSGPQLTGSEAFF. The CDR3 DNA follows: TGTGCCAGCAGGTCAGGCCCCCAACTGACAGGAAGCGAAGCTTTCTTT.

The CDR3 loop reads CAWRGKLAGYGNEQFF. CDR3 bases: TGTGCCTGGAGGGGGAAGCTAGCGGGTTACGGGAATGAGCAGTTCTTC. This chain joins TRBV30 and TRBJ2-1; 8 bases fit TRBD2. The V and J ends lost 3 bases and 7 bases, in that order; junction bases with no gene match: 14. The CDR3 has 16 residues. The germline V gene has CDR1 GTSNPN and CDR2 SVGIG (reference sequence).